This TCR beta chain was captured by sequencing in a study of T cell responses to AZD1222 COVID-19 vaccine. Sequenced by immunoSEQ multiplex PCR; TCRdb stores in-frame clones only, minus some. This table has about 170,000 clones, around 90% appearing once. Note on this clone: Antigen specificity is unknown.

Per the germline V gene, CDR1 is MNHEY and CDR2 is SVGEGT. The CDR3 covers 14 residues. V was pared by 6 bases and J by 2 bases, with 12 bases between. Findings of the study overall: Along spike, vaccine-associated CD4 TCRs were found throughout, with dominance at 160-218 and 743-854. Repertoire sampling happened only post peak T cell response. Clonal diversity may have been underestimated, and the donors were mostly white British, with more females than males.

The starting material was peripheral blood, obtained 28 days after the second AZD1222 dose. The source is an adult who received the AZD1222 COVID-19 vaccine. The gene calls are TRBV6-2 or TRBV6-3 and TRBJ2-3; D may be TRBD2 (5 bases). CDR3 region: CASSPPDFTDTQYF. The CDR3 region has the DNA TGTGCCAGCAGCCCCCCGGACTTCACAGATACGCAGTATTTT.